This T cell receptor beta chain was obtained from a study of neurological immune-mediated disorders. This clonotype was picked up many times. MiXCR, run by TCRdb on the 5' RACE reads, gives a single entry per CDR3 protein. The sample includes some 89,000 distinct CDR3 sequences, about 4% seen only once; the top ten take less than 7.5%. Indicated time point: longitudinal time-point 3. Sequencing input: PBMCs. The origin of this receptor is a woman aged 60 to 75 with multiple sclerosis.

CDR3 nucleotides: TGCAGTGCCCCAGCGGGGAGACTCACAGATACGCAGTATTTT. Its translation: CSAPAGRLTDTQYF. The rearrangement uses TRBV20-1 and TRBJ2-3; 7 positions match TRBD2. There are 14 residues in the CDR3. CDR1 is DFQATT and CDR2 is SNEGSKA in the germline V gene (reference sequence). The V gene end was trimmed by 6 bases and the J gene end by 2 bases; junction bases not matched to a gene: 8.